A selection of T cell receptor beta chains follows, all from one sample in a study of Tregs in tolerant kidney transplant recipients. Profiling relied on immunoSEQ multiplex PCR, and the TCRdb table lists in-frame clones only, not all of them. The sample contains tens of thousands of clones, roughly 90% of which appear only once. The source material was CD4+ T cells from blood (PBMCs), sampled 24 months after the transplant. The receptors were sampled from a human patient who received a combined kidney and bone marrow transplant. Some T cells may possibly be graft donor cells. Each CDR3 is given with its conserved first and last residue. The order of the fields is V gene, clone size, D gene, J gene, CDR3 protein, CDR3 DNA. The D gene is left open where the match is weak. Some rows mark clone size as missing; the rest say once, few, many or name a class of expanded clone.

v_call: TRBV6-5; clone_size: NA; d_call: TRBD1; j_call: TRBJ1-1; cdr3_aa: CASSSLTGGGTEAFF; cdr3_nt: TGTGCCAGCAGTTCTCTGACAGGGGGTGGCACTGAAGCTTTCTTT
v_call: TRBV6-5; clone_size: few; d_call: NA; j_call: TRBJ1-4; cdr3_aa: CASSRNGQTNEKLFF; cdr3_nt: TGTGCCAGCAGCCGAAACGGACAGACTAATGAAAAACTGTTTTTT
v_call: TRBV6-5; clone_size: few; d_call: TRBD2; j_call: TRBJ2-1; cdr3_aa: CASSSEYRTSSEQFF; cdr3_nt: TGTGCCAGCAGTTCAGAATATAGGACTAGCAGTGAGCAGTTCTTC
v_call: TRBV5-1; clone_size: NA; d_call: NA; j_call: TRBJ2-3; cdr3_aa: CASSLGASLTDTQYF; cdr3_nt: TGCGCCAGCAGCTTGGGGGCGAGCCTCACAGATACGCAGTATTTT
v_call: TRBV27; clone_size: NA; d_call: TRBD1; j_call: TRBJ2-7; cdr3_aa: CASSPGQAFYEQYF; cdr3_nt: TGTGCCAGCAGTCCGGGACAGGCGTTCTACGAGCAGTACTTC
v_call: TRBV5-6; clone_size: NA; d_call: TRBD2; j_call: TRBJ2-3; cdr3_aa: CASNLGLAGGLSPDTQYF; cdr3_nt: TGTGCCAGCAACCTGGGACTAGCGGGAGGTTTGTCCCCAGATACGCAGTATTTT
v_call: TRBV21-1; clone_size: NA; d_call: NA; j_call: TRBJ2-1; cdr3_aa: CASSRLAGRNEQFF; cdr3_nt: TGTGCCAGCAGCAGGCTAGCGGGACGAAATGAGCAGTTCTTC
v_call: TRBV28; clone_size: NA; d_call: NA; j_call: TRBJ1-1; cdr3_aa: CASSLLFWGDTEAFF; cdr3_nt: TGTGCCAGCAGTTTATTGTTTTGGGGGGACACTGAAGCTTTCTTT
v_call: TRBV5-6; clone_size: NA; d_call: NA; j_call: TRBJ2-3; cdr3_aa: CASSRRYEMRATDTQYF; cdr3_nt: TGTGCCAGCAGCCGGAGATATGAAATGCGGGCCACAGATACGCAGTATTTT
v_call: TRBV19; clone_size: NA; d_call: NA; j_call: TRBJ2-3; cdr3_aa: CASSIEDSRTDTQYF; cdr3_nt: TGTGCCAGTAGTATAGAGGACTCGCGCACAGATACGCAGTATTTT
v_call: TRBV18; clone_size: NA; d_call: NA; j_call: TRBJ2-7; cdr3_aa: CASSPLGGSYEQYF; cdr3_nt: TGTGCCAGCTCACCCTTGGGAGGTTCCTACGAGCAGTACTTC
v_call: TRBV5-1; clone_size: NA; d_call: NA; j_call: TRBJ2-7; cdr3_aa: CASSQSRGNEQYF; cdr3_nt: TGCGCCAGCAGCCAATCCAGGGGAAACGAGCAGTACTTC
v_call: TRBV29-1; clone_size: once; d_call: NA; j_call: TRBJ2-7; cdr3_aa: CSVVERSLYEQYF; cdr3_nt: TGCAGCGTTGTCGAACGGTCTCTCTACGAGCAGTACTTC
v_call: TRBV5-4; clone_size: once; d_call: TRBD1; j_call: TRBJ2-7; cdr3_aa: CASSREVGSGGSYEQYF; cdr3_nt: TGTGCCAGCAGCCGCGAGGTTGGGTCAGGGGGCTCCTACGAGCAGTACTTC
v_call: TRBV5-1; clone_size: once; d_call: NA; j_call: TRBJ1-1; cdr3_aa: CASSLAASGEAFF; cdr3_nt: TGCGCCAGCAGCTTGGCGGCATCGGGTGAAGCTTTCTTT
v_call: TRBV6-1; clone_size: NA; d_call: NA; j_call: TRBJ1-1; cdr3_aa: CASSTGLYTEAFF; cdr3_nt: TGTGCCAGCTCCACAGGGCTCTACACTGAAGCTTTCTTT
v_call: TRBV6-6; clone_size: NA; d_call: NA; j_call: TRBJ2-7; cdr3_aa: CASSPPGQLGEQYF; cdr3_nt: TGTGCCAGCAGCCCCCCTGGACAGCTCGGGGAGCAGTACTTC
v_call: TRBV27; clone_size: NA; d_call: NA; j_call: TRBJ1-1; cdr3_aa: CASPVGVDTEAFF; cdr3_nt: TGTGCCAGCCCCGTAGGGGTAGACACTGAAGCTTTCTTT
v_call: TRBV7-9; clone_size: NA; d_call: NA; j_call: TRBJ1-1; cdr3_aa: CASSPSTENTEAFF; cdr3_nt: TGTGCCAGCAGCCCCTCGACAGAGAACACTGAAGCTTTCTTT
v_call: TRBV27; clone_size: NA; d_call: TRBD1; j_call: TRBJ1-6; cdr3_aa: CASRTGESPLHF; cdr3_nt: TGTGCCAGCAGGACAGGGGAATCACCCCTCCACTTT
v_call: TRBV7-2; clone_size: NA; d_call: NA; j_call: TRBJ2-6; cdr3_aa: CASSSRRGGSSGANVLTF; cdr3_nt: TGTGCCAGCAGCTCACGGCGGGGTGGGAGCTCTGGGGCCAACGTCCTGACTTTC
v_call: TRBV27; clone_size: few; d_call: NA; j_call: TRBJ2-7; cdr3_aa: CASSLVRFDYEQYF; cdr3_nt: TGTGCCAGCAGTTTAGTGCGGTTTGATTACGAGCAGTACTTC
v_call: TRBV7-2; clone_size: NA; d_call: TRBD1; j_call: TRBJ2-7; cdr3_aa: CASSPRDRSPRQYF; cdr3_nt: TGTGCCAGCAGCCCCCGGGACAGGAGCCCCAGGCAGTACTTC
v_call: TRBV2; clone_size: NA; d_call: NA; j_call: TRBJ2-2; cdr3_aa: CASSEGLALTGELFF; cdr3_nt: TGTGCCAGCAGTGAGGGGCTAGCGTTAACCGGGGAGCTGTTTTTT
v_call: TRBV5-4; clone_size: NA; d_call: NA; j_call: TRBJ1-4; cdr3_aa: CASSLWRGAGEKLFF; cdr3_nt: TGTGCCAGCAGCTTGTGGCGGGGAGCAGGTGAAAAACTGTTTTTT
v_call: TRBV29-1; clone_size: NA; d_call: TRBD1; j_call: TRBJ2-1; cdr3_aa: CSAGTGFYNEQFF; cdr3_nt: TGCAGCGCCGGGACAGGATTCTACAATGAGCAGTTCTTC
v_call: TRBV28; clone_size: NA; d_call: TRBD1; j_call: TRBJ2-4; cdr3_aa: CASSLETGTIGSGIQYF; cdr3_nt: TGTGCCAGCAGTTTGGAGACAGGGACCATTGGAAGTGGCATTCAGTACTTC
v_call: TRBV5-4; clone_size: NA; d_call: TRBD2; j_call: TRBJ2-3; cdr3_aa: CASSKFGGGRTDTQYF; cdr3_nt: TGTGCCAGCAGCAAATTTGGCGGGGGGCGCACAGATACGCAGTATTTT
v_call: TRBV19; clone_size: once; d_call: TRBD2; j_call: TRBJ2-2; cdr3_aa: CASSIGLAGTGELFF; cdr3_nt: TGTGCCAGTAGTATAGGCCTAGCGGGAACCGGGGAGCTGTTTTTT
v_call: TRBV7-3; clone_size: NA; d_call: TRBD2; j_call: TRBJ2-1; cdr3_aa: CASSSLPVTSGVVWSSYNEQFF; cdr3_nt: TGTGCCAGCTCCAGCCTCCCTGTAACTAGCGGGGTTGTTTGGAGCTCCTACAATGAGCAGTTCTTC
v_call: TRBV6-4; clone_size: NA; d_call: TRBD1; j_call: TRBJ1-1; cdr3_aa: CASSDAVRTGTYTEAFF; cdr3_nt: TGTGCCAGCAGTGACGCAGTAAGGACAGGTACTTACACTGAAGCTTTCTTT
v_call: TRBV10-3; clone_size: once; d_call: TRBD2; j_call: TRBJ2-5; cdr3_aa: CAISESPSGGQETQYF; cdr3_nt: TGTGCCATCAGTGAGTCCCCTAGCGGGGGTCAAGAGACCCAGTACTTC
v_call: TRBV7-9; clone_size: NA; d_call: NA; j_call: TRBJ1-6; cdr3_aa: CASSFTGESPLHF; cdr3_nt: TGTGCCAGCAGCTTCACGGGGGAATCACCCCTCCACTTT
v_call: TRBV18; clone_size: once; d_call: TRBD2; j_call: TRBJ2-7; cdr3_aa: CASSRRLAGSSYEQYF; cdr3_nt: TGTGCCAGCTCCCGCCGGCTAGCGGGGAGCTCCTACGAGCAGTACTTC
v_call: TRBV12-1; clone_size: NA; d_call: NA; j_call: TRBJ2-7; cdr3_aa: CASSLCGYWPSGNYEQYF; cdr3_nt: TGTGCCAGCAGTCTTTGTGGGTACTGGCCTAGCGGGAACTACGAGCAGTACTTC
v_call: TRBV7-2; clone_size: NA; d_call: TRBD2; j_call: TRBJ2-7; cdr3_aa: CASSSHGVAGDYEQYF; cdr3_nt: TGTGCCAGCAGCTCCCACGGTGTAGCGGGAGACTACGAGCAGTACTTC
v_call: TRBV10-2; clone_size: NA; d_call: TRBD2; j_call: TRBJ2-1; cdr3_aa: CASSSGVINEQFF; cdr3_nt: TGCGCCAGTTCTAGCGGGGTCATTAATGAGCAGTTCTTC
v_call: TRBV7-2; clone_size: NA; d_call: TRBD1; j_call: TRBJ1-1; cdr3_aa: CASSHSQGTEAFF; cdr3_nt: TGTGCCAGCAGCCATTCACAGGGGACTGAAGCTTTCTTT
v_call: TRBV13; clone_size: NA; d_call: NA; j_call: TRBJ2-2; cdr3_aa: CASIRGGEGELFF; cdr3_nt: TGTGCCAGCATCCGAGGAGGGGAGGGGGAGCTGTTTTTT
v_call: TRBV7-3; clone_size: once; d_call: TRBD1; j_call: TRBJ2-1; cdr3_aa: CASSYTGERSSQQFF; cdr3_nt: TGTGCCAGCAGCTACACAGGGGAAAGGAGTAGTCAGCAGTTCTTC
v_call: TRBV9; clone_size: NA; d_call: TRBD1; j_call: TRBJ2-3; cdr3_aa: CASSLDRGTDTQYF; cdr3_nt: TGTGCCAGCAGCCTAGACAGGGGGACAGATACGCAGTATTTT
v_call: TRBV27; clone_size: few; d_call: TRBD2; j_call: TRBJ2-2; cdr3_aa: CASSYLAGPPGELFF; cdr3_nt: TGTGCCAGCAGTTATTTAGCGGGTCCCCCCGGGGAGCTGTTTTTT
v_call: TRBV19; clone_size: NA; d_call: TRBD2; j_call: TRBJ2-3; cdr3_aa: CASSQAGLEDTQYF; cdr3_nt: TGTGCCAGTAGTCAAGCGGGATTAGAAGATACGCAGTATTTT
v_call: TRBV29-1; clone_size: NA; d_call: TRBD2; j_call: TRBJ2-2; cdr3_aa: CSAAVAGKNTGELFF; cdr3_nt: TGCAGCGCTGCCGTAGCGGGAAAGAACACCGGGGAGCTGTTTTTT
v_call: TRBV6-6; clone_size: NA; d_call: NA; j_call: TRBJ1-2; cdr3_aa: CASSYAGNYGYTF; cdr3_nt: TGTGCCAGCAGTTACGCGGGAAACTATGGCTACACCTTC
v_call: TRBV7-6; clone_size: NA; d_call: NA; j_call: TRBJ2-3; cdr3_aa: CASSFYSGRTDTQYF; cdr3_nt: TGTGCCAGCAGCTTCTATAGCGGTCGCACAGATACGCAGTATTTT
v_call: TRBV10-3; clone_size: NA; d_call: NA; j_call: TRBJ1-2; cdr3_aa: CAITLQRESHGYTF; cdr3_nt: TGTGCCATCACCCTACAAAGGGAGTCTCATGGCTACACCTTC
v_call: TRBV6-5; clone_size: once; d_call: TRBD1; j_call: TRBJ1-5; cdr3_aa: CASSLGQNSNQPQHF; cdr3_nt: TGTGCCAGCAGTTTGGGACAGAATAGCAATCAGCCCCAGCATTTT
v_call: TRBV7-8; clone_size: once; d_call: TRBD1; j_call: TRBJ1-2; cdr3_aa: CASSSGTDLRMIGSF; cdr3_nt: TGTGCCAGCAGCTCCGGGACAGATCTTAGGATGATTGGGAGCTTC